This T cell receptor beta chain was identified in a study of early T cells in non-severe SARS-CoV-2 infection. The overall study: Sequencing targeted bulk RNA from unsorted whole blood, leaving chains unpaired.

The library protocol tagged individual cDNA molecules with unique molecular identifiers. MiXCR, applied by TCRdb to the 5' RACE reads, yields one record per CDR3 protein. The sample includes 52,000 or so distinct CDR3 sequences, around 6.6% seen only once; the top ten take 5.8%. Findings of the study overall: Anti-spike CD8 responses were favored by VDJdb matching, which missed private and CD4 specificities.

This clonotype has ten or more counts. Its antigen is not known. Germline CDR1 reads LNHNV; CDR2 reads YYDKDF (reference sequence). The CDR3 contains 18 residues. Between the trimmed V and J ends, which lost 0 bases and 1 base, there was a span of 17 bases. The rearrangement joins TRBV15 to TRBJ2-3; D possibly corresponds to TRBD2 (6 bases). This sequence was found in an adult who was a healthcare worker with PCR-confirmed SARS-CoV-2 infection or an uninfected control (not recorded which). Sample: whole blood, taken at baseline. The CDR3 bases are TGTGCCACCAGCAGAGATTATTTGGGACTGACGCGCACAGATACGCAGTATTTT. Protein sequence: CATSRDYLGLTRTDTQYF. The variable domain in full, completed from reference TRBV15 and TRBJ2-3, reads DAMVIQNPRYQVTQFGKPVTLSCSQTLNHNVMYWYQQKSSQAPKLLFHYYDKDFNNEADTPDNFQSRRPNTSFCFLDIRSPGLGDTAMYLCATSRDYLGLTRTDTQYFGPGTRLTVL.